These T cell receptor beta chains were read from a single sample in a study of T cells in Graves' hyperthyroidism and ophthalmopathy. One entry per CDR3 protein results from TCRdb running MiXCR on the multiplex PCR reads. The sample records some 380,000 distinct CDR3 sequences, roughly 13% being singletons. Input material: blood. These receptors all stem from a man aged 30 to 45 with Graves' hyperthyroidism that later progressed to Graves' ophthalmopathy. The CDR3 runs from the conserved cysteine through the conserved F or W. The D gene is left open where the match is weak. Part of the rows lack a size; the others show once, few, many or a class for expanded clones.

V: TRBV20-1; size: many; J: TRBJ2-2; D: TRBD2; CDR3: CSARGLAGVTTGELFF; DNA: TGCAGTGCTAGAGGACTAGCGGGGGTGACCACCGGGGAGCTGTTTTTT
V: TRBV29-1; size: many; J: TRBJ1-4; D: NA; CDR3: CSGVRGRGEKLFF; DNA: TGCAGCGGAGTAAGGGGTAGAGGCGAAAAACTGTTTTTT
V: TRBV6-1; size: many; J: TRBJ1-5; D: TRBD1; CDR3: CASSFGQGASRNQPQHF; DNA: TGTGCCAGCAGCTTTGGACAGGGGGCATCTCGCAATCAGCCCCAGCATTTT
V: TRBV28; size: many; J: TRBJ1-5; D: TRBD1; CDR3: CASRIGQVSNQPQHF; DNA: TGTGCCAGCAGGATAGGACAGGTTAGCAATCAGCCCCAGCATTTT
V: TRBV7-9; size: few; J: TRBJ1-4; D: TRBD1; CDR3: CASSHRDSPIEKLFF; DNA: TGTGCCAGCAGCCACCGGGACAGTCCCATTGAAAAACTGTTTTTT
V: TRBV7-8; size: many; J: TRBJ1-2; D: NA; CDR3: CASSAGTRGNYGYTF; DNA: TGTGCCAGCAGCGCCGGGACGCGCGGTAACTATGGCTACACCTTC
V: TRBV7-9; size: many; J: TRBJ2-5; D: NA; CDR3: CASIDWVSETQYF; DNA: TGTGCCAGCATCGATTGGGTGTCCGAGACCCAGTACTTC
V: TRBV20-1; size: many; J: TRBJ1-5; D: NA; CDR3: CSARGPSNQPQHF; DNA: TGCAGTGCTAGAGGGCCCAGCAATCAGCCCCAGCATTTT
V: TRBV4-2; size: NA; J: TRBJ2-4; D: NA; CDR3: CASSQEFLAKNIQYF; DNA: TGTGCCAGCAGCCAAGAGTTCTTAGCCAAAAACATTCAGTACTTC
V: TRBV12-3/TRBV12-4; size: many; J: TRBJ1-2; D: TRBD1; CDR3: CASSLIQGAGYTF; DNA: TGTGCCAGCAGTTTAATACAGGGGGCTGGCTACACCTTC
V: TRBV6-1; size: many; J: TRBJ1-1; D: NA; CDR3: CARRGKAFF; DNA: TGTGCCAGGCGTGGAAAAGCTTTCTTT
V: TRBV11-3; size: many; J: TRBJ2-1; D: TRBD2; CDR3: CASSSGLAGGRDYNEQFF; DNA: TGTGCCAGCAGCTCCGGACTAGCGGGGGGGCGAGACTACAATGAGCAGTTCTTC
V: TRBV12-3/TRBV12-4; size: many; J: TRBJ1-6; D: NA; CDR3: CASSWGRTDSPLHF; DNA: TGTGCCAGCAGTTGGGGCAGGACCGATTCACCCCTCCACTTT
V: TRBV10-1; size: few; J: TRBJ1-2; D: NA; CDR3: CASSEFPGYGYTF; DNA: TGCGCCAGCAGTGAGTTCCCTGGGTATGGCTACACCTTC
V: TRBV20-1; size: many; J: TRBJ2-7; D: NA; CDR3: CSASAQEQYF; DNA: TGCAGTGCTAGTGCCCAGGAGCAGTACTTC
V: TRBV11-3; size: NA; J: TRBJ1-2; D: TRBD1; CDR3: CASSSETGPLNYGYTF; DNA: TGTGCCAGCAGCTCTGAGACAGGGCCACTTAACTATGGCTACACCTTC
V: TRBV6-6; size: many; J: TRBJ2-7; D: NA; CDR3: CASSYSVVSSYEQYF; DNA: TGTGCCAGCAGTTACTCTGTCGTGAGCTCCTACGAGCAGTACTTC
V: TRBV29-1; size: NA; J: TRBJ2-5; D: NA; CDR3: CSVCSTSTGETQYF; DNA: TGCAGCGTTTGCTCTACATCCACGGGGGAGACCCAGTACTTC
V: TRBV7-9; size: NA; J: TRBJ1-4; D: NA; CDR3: CASSPATGLDNEKLFF; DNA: TGTGCCAGCAGCCCCGCTACAGGTCTCGATAATGAAAAACTGTTTTTT
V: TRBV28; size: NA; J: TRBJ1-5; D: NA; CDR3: CASSLHGTGQPQHF; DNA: TGTGCCAGCAGTCTCCATGGGACGGGTCAGCCCCAGCATTTT
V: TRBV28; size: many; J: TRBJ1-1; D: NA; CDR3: CASSLFPGTEAFF; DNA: TGTGCCAGCAGTTTATTTCCTGGCACTGAAGCTTTCTTT
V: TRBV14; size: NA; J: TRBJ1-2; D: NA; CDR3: CASSQQRGYGYTF; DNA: TGTGCCAGCAGCCAACAACGGGGATATGGCTACACCTTC
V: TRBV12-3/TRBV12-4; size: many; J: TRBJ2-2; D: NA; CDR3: CASSPSGTGELFF; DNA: TGTGCCAGCAGTCCCTCGGGTACCGGGGAGCTGTTTTTT
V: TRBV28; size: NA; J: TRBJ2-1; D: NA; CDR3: CASSHRDTYNEQFF; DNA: TGTGCCAGCAGTCACAGGGACACCTACAATGAGCAGTTCTTC
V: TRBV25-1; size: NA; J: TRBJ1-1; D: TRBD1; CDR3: CASTPDRETEAFF; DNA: TGTGCCAGCACCCCGGACAGGGAGACTGAAGCTTTCTTT
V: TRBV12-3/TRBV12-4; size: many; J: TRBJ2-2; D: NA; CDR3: CASSRQQTGELFF; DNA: TGTGCCAGCAGTCGCCAACAGACCGGGGAGCTGTTTTTT
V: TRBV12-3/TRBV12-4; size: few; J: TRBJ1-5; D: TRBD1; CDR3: CASSGQGALGQPQHF; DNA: TGTGCCAGCAGTGGACAGGGGGCGCTGGGTCAGCCCCAGCATTTT
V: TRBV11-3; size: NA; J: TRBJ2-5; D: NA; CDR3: CASSPSEETQYF; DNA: TGTGCCAGCAGCCCGTCGGAAGAGACCCAGTACTTC